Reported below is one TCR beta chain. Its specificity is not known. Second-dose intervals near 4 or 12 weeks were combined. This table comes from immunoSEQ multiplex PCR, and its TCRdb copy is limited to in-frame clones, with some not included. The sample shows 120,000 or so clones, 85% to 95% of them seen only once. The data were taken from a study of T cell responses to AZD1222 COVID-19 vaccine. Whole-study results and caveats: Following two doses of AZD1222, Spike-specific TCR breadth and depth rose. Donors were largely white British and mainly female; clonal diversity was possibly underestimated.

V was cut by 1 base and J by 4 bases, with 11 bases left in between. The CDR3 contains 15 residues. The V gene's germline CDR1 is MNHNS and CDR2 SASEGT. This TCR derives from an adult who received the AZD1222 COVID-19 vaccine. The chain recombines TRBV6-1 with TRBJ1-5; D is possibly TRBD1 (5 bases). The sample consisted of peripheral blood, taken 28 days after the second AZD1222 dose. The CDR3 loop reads CASSEDLGRNQPQHF. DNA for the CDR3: TGTGCCAGCAGTGAAGATCTGGGGCGGAATCAGCCCCAGCATTTT.